These 31 T cell receptor beta chains were sequenced from one sample in a study of post-analysis software for immune sequencing data. Unique molecular identifiers were carried by the TCR beta cDNA libraries. TCRdb independently ran MiXCR on the PCR reads; one entry per CDR3 protein. The sample yields some 690,000 distinct CDR3 sequences, 25% to 30% seen once. General study findings and limits: Among a handful of TRBV segments more frequent in patients than controls were TRBV5-6, TRBV5-1 and TRBV20-1.

These receptors' antigens are unknown. The sequenced material came from blood. All receptors derive from a girl aged 10 to 17 with multiple sclerosis.

This clonotype was seen a handful of times. The rearrangement uses TRBV12-3 or TRBV12-4 and TRBJ1-2, with 7 bases identical to TRBD1. Germline trimming cut 3 bases from V and 12 bases from J; bases unmatched to any gene: 4. The CDR3 has 11 amino acids. The CDR3 spells CASSLQGVNTF. Written as DNA, the CDR3 is TGTGCCAGCAGTTTGCAGGGGGTGAACACCTTC.

The genes are TRBV6-2 or TRBV6-3 and TRBJ1-1, with D possibly being TRBD1 (6 bases). Looked up from germline, CDR1 is MNHEY and CDR2 is SVGEGT. This CDR3 contains 13 residues. V lost 2 bases, J lost 7 bases, and 11 bases lay in between. Written as DNA, the CDR3 is TGTGCCAGCAGTTACAACAGGGTGGGTGAAGCTTTCTTT. This translates into CASSYNRVGEAFF.

CDR3 residues: CASSLAQATSYNEQFF. CDR3 nucleotide sequence: TGCGCCAGCAGCTTGGCCCAGGCCACCTCCTACAATGAGCAGTTCTTC. The V and J genes are TRBV5-1 and TRBJ2-1; unclear D gene. V lost 0 bases and J lost 0, with 10 bases in between. The CDR3 length is 16 residues. Germline V gene data show CDR1 as SGHRS and CDR2 as YFSETQ. The variable domain in full, with the rest retrieved from reference TRBV5-1 and TRBJ2-1, is KAGVTQTPRYLIKTRGQQVTLSCSPISGHRSVSWYQQTPGQGLQFLFEYFSETQRNKGNFPGRFSGRQFSNSRSEMNVSTLELGDSALYLCASSLAQATSYNEQFFGPGTRLTVL.

The V and J genes are TRBV28 and TRBJ2-1, with D hard to call. Germline V gene lookup returns CDR1 MDHEN and CDR2 SYDVKM. Trimming left V 8 bases short and J 2 bases short, with 7 bases between. CDR3 length: 12 amino acids. The CDR3, as DNA: TGTGCCAGCGGAAAAACCTACAATGAGCAGTTCTTC. Residues: CASGKTYNEQFF.

This chain connects TRBV4-3 to TRBJ2-5; 9 bases map to TRBD1. CDR1 and CDR2 from the germline V gene are LGHNA and YSLEER. The ends lost 4 bases at V and 13 bases at J; junction bases unmatched: 13. The CDR3 contains 14 residues. The CDR3 loop is CASSPQGTGLERYF. The CDR3 DNA reads TGCGCCAGCAGCCCCCAAGGGACAGGGCTTGAACGGTACTTC.

This clonotype was observed a few times. The chain is built from TRBV4-3 and TRBJ2-3; D not certain. The CDR3 loop spans 16 amino acids. Trimming took 0 bases from V and 0 from J, leaving 10 bases between them. Germline-derived CDR1 and CDR2 are LGHNA and YSLEER. CDR3 sequence (DNA): TGCGCCAGCAGCCAAGAAACCCCCTCTAGCACAGATACGCAGTATTTT. Protein sequence: CASSQETPSSTDTQYF.

The chain joins TRBV7-9 to TRBJ2-4, with D possibly TRBD2 on 5 matching bases. Trimming shortened V by 4 bases and J by 1 base, and 14 bases separated the two germline ends. Germline loops: CDR1 SEHNR, CDR2 FQNEAQ (reference sequence). The CDR3 runs to 16 residues. The CDR3 sequence is CASSSGLDAAKNIQYF. The CDR3 DNA reads as TGTGCCAGCAGCTCCGGACTGGACGCGGCCAAAAACATTCAGTACTTC.

Only a few counts were recorded for this clonotype. V usage is TRBV24-1 and J usage is TRBJ2-5; 11 nucleotides line up with TRBD1. CDR3 length: 17 residues. J lost 5 bases, V lost 4 bases, and 11 bases had no gene match. Germline CDR1 is KGHDR and CDR2 is SFDVKD. CDR3 in amino acids: CATSESYRTGGRETQYF. CDR3 in DNA: TGTGCCACCAGTGAGTCATACCGGACAGGGGGCAGGGAGACCCAGTACTTC.

This chain connects TRBV11-2 to TRBJ2-5; maybe TRBD2 (6 bases). This CDR3 region has 16 residues. Per germline, CDR1 SGHAT and CDR2 FQNNGV. Trimming stripped 5 bases from V and 2 bases from J, with 18 bases between. CDR3 sequence: CASSPSPGVGQETQYF. CDR3 nucleotide sequence: TGTGCCAGCAGCCCAAGTCCGGGGGTGGGGCAAGAGACCCAGTACTTC.

DNA of the CDR3: TGTGCCAGCAGTTCTCGGGGTCACGATAGCACAGATACGCAGTATTTT. Translating gives CASSSRGHDSTDTQYF. The chain has TRBV27 and TRBJ2-3; a possible D gene is TRBD2 (5 bases). Germline CDR1 is MNHEY and CDR2 is SMNVEV (reference sequence). V lost 4 bases and J lost 0, with 14 bases in between. CDR3 length: 16 amino acids.

The DNA for the CDR3 is TGTGCCAGCAGCTCAGCGGGGGGTCACTATGGCTACACCTTC. Translated, it gives CASSSAGGHYGYTF. This chain uses TRBV7-9 with TRBJ1-2; D possibly corresponds to TRBD1 (5 bases). The CDR3 is 14 amino acids. V was pared by 4 bases and J by 3 bases, with 12 bases between. CDR1 and CDR2 (germline): SEHNR, FQNEAQ (reference sequence).

The CDR3 bases are TGTGCCAGCGTGCGTGATCCGTACAATGAGCAGTTCTTC. This codes for CASVRDPYNEQFF. The chain is built from TRBV6-6 and TRBJ2-1; D call uncertain. V was shortened by 8 bases and J by 4 bases, with 12 bases between the two germline ends. This CDR3 region has 13 residues. The germline V gene encodes CDR1 MNHNY and CDR2 SVGAGI (reference sequence).

This clonotype was counted between two and nine times. The chain couples TRBV7-2 to TRBJ2-5; D possibly corresponds to TRBD2 (7 bases). The V and J ends lost 5 bases and 5 bases respectively, with 15 bases between them. The CDR3 is 14 residues long. The germline V gene has CDR1 SGHTA and CDR2 FQGNSA. CDR3 DNA sequence: TGTGCCAGCAGCCGTGCGGGGGCGCAGGAGACCCAGTACTTC. This codes for CASSRAGAQETQYF.

The chain links TRBV28 to TRBJ2-1; D might be TRBD2 (6 bases). The V end was cut by 6 bases, the J end by 8 bases, with 26 bases between. The CDR3 totals 17 residues. The V gene's germline CDR1 is MDHEN and CDR2 SYDVKM. The DNA of the CDR3 is TGTGCCAGCAGCCGCGGGTCTAGCGTGGTCGGTCTGGATGAGCAGTTCTTC. Translated: CASSRGSSVVGLDEQFF. The whole variable domain, filled in from reference TRBV28 and TRBJ2-1, reads DVKVTQSSRYLVKRTGEKVFLECVQDMDHENMFWYRQDPGLGLRLIYFSYDVKMKEKGDIPEGYSVSREKKERFSLILESASTNQTSMYLCASSRGSSVVGLDEQFFGPGTRLTVL.

The gene calls are TRBV28 and TRBJ2-1, with TRBD2 as a possible D gene (6 bases). The V gene lost 5 bases and the J gene lost 8 bases, with 22 bases spanning the gap. The CDR3 loop spans 16 amino acids. Germline loops: CDR1 MDHEN, CDR2 SYDVKM. The CDR3 nucleotides are TGTGCCAGCAGTCCCCGGGACTTTTCCATGGTGGATGAGCAGTTCTTC. It yields the protein CASSPRDFSMVDEQFF.

The chain combines TRBV10-3 with TRBJ2-5; either TRBD1 or TRBD2 may supply D (5 bases each). Germline-derived CDR1 and CDR2 are ENHRY and SYGVKD. The CDR3 covers 15 residues. V gave up 0 bases and J gave up 0 bases, with 8 bases separating them. The CDR3 spells CAISESGENQETQYF. CDR3 nucleotides: TGTGCCATCAGTGAGTCGGGGGAAAACCAAGAGACCCAGTACTTC.

This clonotype was seen only a few times. The chain is built from TRBV6-6 and TRBJ1-1, with D unclear. The CDR3 loop spans 14 amino acids. V was clipped by 2 bases and J by 0 bases, with 7 bases between them. CDR1 is MNHNY and CDR2 is SVGAGI in the germline V gene (reference sequence). Here the CDR3 DNA reads TGTGCCAGCAGTTACGGTAGTATGAACACTGAAGCTTTCTTT. Its protein is CASSYGSMNTEAFF.

CDR3 protein: CASSQDGAAAQPQHF. The CDR3 nucleotides are TGCGCCAGCAGCCAAGATGGCGCAGCAGCTCAGCCCCAGCATTTT. This rearrangement joins TRBV4-1 to TRBJ1-5; no reliable D call. CDR3 size: 15 residues. The V end was cut by 0 bases, the J end by 6 bases, with 12 bases between. CDR1 is MGHRA, CDR2 YSYEKL, per germline.

About this clonotype itself: It may be a read error: a sequence one base away is much more abundant. The chain is built from TRBV13 and TRBJ2-1, with D possibly TRBD1 on 6 matching bases. Judging by the DNA end, TRBJ2-7 fits better; the J call may be wrong. The CDR3 runs to 16 residues. Germline V gene sequence: CDR1 PRHDT, CDR2 FYEKMQ (reference sequence). Written as DNA, the CDR3 is TGTGCCAGCAGCTTGGGGGCAGTAAGCTCCTACAATGAGCAGTACTTC. This codes for CASSLGAVSSYNEQYF.

This sequence joins TRBV28 and TRBJ2-1; 8 nucleotides line up with TRBD2. The CDR3 extends over 15 amino acids. Germline V lookup: CDR1 MDHEN, CDR2 SYDVKM. V lost 5 bases and J lost 6; bases outside the gene matches: 9. In DNA, the CDR3 is TGTGCCAGCAGTATCTGGTTAGCGGGAACCAATGAGCAGTTCTTC. This sequence encodes CASSIWLAGTNEQFF.

This clonotype was seen many times. V gene TRBV29-1 combines with J gene TRBJ2-1; D is perhaps TRBD1 (6 bases). The germline V gene has CDR1 SQVTM and CDR2 ANQGSEA. V gave up 8 bases and J gave up 9 bases, with 20 bases separating them. The CDR3 is 13 residues long. The CDR3 DNA reads TGCAGCCAGGGGAGAGGGAGCGTCGGTGAGCAGTTCTTC. It yields the protein CSQGRGSVGEQFF.

This clonotype was seen repeatedly, ten times or more. The V and J genes are TRBV7-9 and TRBJ2-7; possibly TRBD1 or TRBD2 for D (5 bases each). CDR3 size: 16 residues. Germline V gene lookup returns CDR1 SEHNR and CDR2 FQNEAQ (reference sequence). Between the trimmed V and J ends, which lost 4 bases and 0 bases, there was a span of 16 bases. CDR3 region: CASSSTRDASSYEQYF. For the CDR3, the DNA is TGTGCCAGCAGCTCAACCCGGGACGCTAGCTCCTACGAGCAGTACTTC.

There are a few counts of this clonotype. This chain connects TRBV9 to TRBJ2-1, with 9 bases fitting TRBD2. V gave up 4 bases and J gave up 3 bases; unmatched junction bases: 17. The germline V gene has CDR1 SGDLS and CDR2 YYNGEE. The CDR3 sequence is 19 residues long. CDR3 DNA sequence: TGTGCCAGCAGCCCGCGAACCCCTATAGCGGGAGTTCTCTACAATGAGCAGTTCTTC. Its translation is CASSPRTPIAGVLYNEQFF. Combining the CDR3 with reference TRBV9 and TRBJ2-1 gives the whole variable domain DSGVTQTPKHLITATGQRVTLRCSPRSGDLSVYWYQQSLDQGLQFLIQYYNGEERAKGNILERFSAQQFPDLHSELNLSSLELGDSALYFCASSPRTPIAGVLYNEQFFGPGTRLTVL.

A word on this clonotype: The junction differs from germline at one of its ends, possibly a read error. The V and J genes are TRBV5-8 and TRBJ2-3; TRBD1 or TRBD2 may be the D gene (5 bases each). The CDR3 has 15 amino acids. Germline lookup yields CDR1 SGHTS and CDR2 YDEGEE. The CDR3 DNA reads TGTACCAGCAGCTGGTACGGGACGAGCACAGATACGCAGTATTTT. Translating it yields CTSSWYGTSTDTQYF. The entire variable domain, with the rest obtained from reference TRBV5-8 and TRBJ2-3, is as follows: EAGVTQSPTHLIKTRGQQATLRCSPISGHTSVYWYQQALGLGLQFLLWYDEGEERNRGNFPPRFSGRQFPNYSSELNVNALELEDSALYLCTSSWYGTSTDTQYFGPGTRLTVL.

This clonotype was counted a few times. Here the CDR3 DNA reads TGTGCCAGCAGCCCCCCCCGGCCGGCAATGAACACTGAAGCTTTCTTT. This translates into CASSPPRPAMNTEAFF. The chain is built from TRBV6-5 and TRBJ1-1; D not certain. CDR3 length: 16 amino acids. The V end lost 6 bases, the J end lost 0 bases, and 17 bases lay between the germline ends. Germline V gives CDR1 MNHEY, CDR2 SVGAGI.

This clonotype was counted only a few times. This sequence joins TRBV6-5 and TRBJ2-5, with 11 bases that match TRBD2. Germline V gene lookup returns CDR1 MNHEY and CDR2 SVGAGI. This CDR3 has 17 amino acids. V lost 5 bases to trimming and J lost 4 bases; unmatched junction nucleotides: 12. CDR3 bases: TGTGCCAGCAGTACTTCATTGACTAGCGGGATTGGAGAGACCCAGTACTTC. Its protein is CASSTSLTSGIGETQYF.

The V gene is TRBV14, the J gene TRBJ2-1; D remains ambiguous. Germline assignment: CDR1 SGHDN and CDR2 FVKESK. V was clipped by 2 bases and J by 5 bases, with 10 bases between them. The CDR3 extends over 14 amino acids. The DNA of the CDR3 is TGTGCCAGCAGCCAATTCGCGAGACACAATGAGCAGTTCTTC. Amino acids: CASSQFARHNEQFF. Complete variable domain (other parts from reference TRBV14 and TRBJ2-1): EAGVTQFPSHSVIEKGQTVTLRCDPISGHDNLYWYRRVMGKEIKFLLHFVKESKQDESGMPNNRFLAERTGGTYSTLKVQPAELEDSGVYFCASSQFARHNEQFFGPGTRLTVL.

V usage is TRBV15 and J usage is TRBJ1-4, with D perhaps TRBD1 (5 bases). V lost 1 base and J 4 bases, leaving 10 bases between the germline ends. Per germline, CDR1 LNHNV and CDR2 YYDKDF (reference sequence). CDR3 length equals 15 residues. CDR3: CATSRGTGDNEKLFF. CDR3 DNA sequence: TGTGCCACCAGCAGAGGCACGGGGGATAATGAAAAACTGTTTTTT.

Regarding this clonotype: A read error may explain this, as a much larger clone is one base away. This rearrangement joins TRBV10-3 to TRBJ2-1; TRBD1 matches 12 bases. The better agreement between TRBJ2-7 and the DNA end casts doubt on the J call. Germline V gene sequence: CDR1 ENHRY, CDR2 SYGVKD. The CDR3 contains 19 residues. The CDR3 DNA reads as TGTGCCACCAACCCCACCGGGACAGGGGGCCAAGGCTCCTACAATGAGCAGTACTTC. Protein: CATNPTGTGGQGSYNEQYF.

Only a few counts were recorded for this clonotype. The V gene is TRBV6-5, the J gene TRBJ1-1; 9 bases fit TRBD1. Per the germline V gene, CDR1 is MNHEY and CDR2 is SVGAGI. The CDR3 consists of 16 residues. V was pared by 9 bases and J by 0 bases, with 11 bases of the junction left unmatched. As DNA, the CDR3 is TGTGCCAGTCACACGGGGACAGGGAGGGTGAACACTGAAGCTTTCTTT. It codes for CASHTGTGRVNTEAFF.

This clonotype has a count of ten or more. The chain joins TRBV20-1 to TRBJ2-5, with D uncertain. The ends were cut back, 2 bases at V and 5 bases at J, with 9 bases in the middle. The CDR3 contains 12 residues. The germline CDR1 and CDR2 sequences are DFQATT and SNEGSKA (reference sequence). The DNA of the CDR3 is TGCAGTGCTAGACGGGTCGGGGAGACCCAGTACTTC. As protein: CSARRVGETQYF.